A single sample is the source of the 4 T cell receptor beta chains below, sequenced in a study of blood T cell repertoires in COVID-19. Sequencing was performed with immunoSEQ multiplex PCR; in TCRdb, only in-frame clones are kept and a portion is missing. The sample lists some 100,000 clones, 70% to 90% occurring once. The sequencing sample was made of peripheral blood. These receptor sequences come from a woman aged 30 to 39 with acute or convalescent COVID-19.

This chain joins TRBV7-8 and TRBJ2-7, with 10 bases aligning to TRBD1. The CDR3 is 15 amino acids. Trimming cost V 5 bases and J 5 bases; bases outside gene matches: 9. The germline gives CDR1 SGHVS, CDR2 FQNEAQ. CDR3 coding DNA: TGTGCCAGCAGCGTTCGGGACAGGGGAATCCACGAGCAGTACTTC. It is translated as CASSVRDRGIHEQYF.

The J gene is TRBJ2-1, the V gene TRBV24-1, with a weak D call TRBD1 (5 bases). Trimming took off 2 bases at V and 4 bases at J, with 17 bases between the two ends. CDR1 and CDR2 from the germline V gene are KGHDR and SFDVKD. The CDR3 consists of 17 residues. Here the CDR3 reads CATSDYLGQGGYNEQFF. CDR3 nucleotide sequence: TGTGCCACCAGTGATTACCTGGGGCAGGGTGGGTACAATGAGCAGTTCTTC.

The chain employs TRBV2 and TRBJ2-6; a weak D match, TRBD2 (5 bases). Germline V gene data show CDR1 as SNHLY and CDR2 as FYNNEI. Trimming pared 5 bases from V and 0 bases from J, leaving 8 bases between. CDR3 length equals 15 residues. The CDR3 sequence is CASSTGFSGANVLTF. The DNA for the CDR3 is TGTGCCAGCAGTACGGGGTTCTCTGGGGCCAACGTCCTGACTTTC.

The V call is TRBV5-6, the J call TRBJ2-7; TRBD1 aligns across 7 bases. This CDR3 is built from 14 residues. The junction had 5 bases not matched to a gene; V was cut back by 2 bases and J by 3 bases. Germline values: CDR1 SGHDT, CDR2 YYEEEE. The CDR3 region is CASSFGDSGYEQYF. In nucleotides, the CDR3 is TGTGCCAGCAGCTTCGGGGACAGCGGCTACGAGCAGTACTTC. The complete variable domain, with remaining parts taken from reference TRBV5-6 and TRBJ2-7, reads DAGVTQSPTHLIKTRGQQVTLRCSPKSGHDTVSWYQQALGQGPQFIFQYYEEEERQRGNFPDRFSGHQFPNYSSELNVNALLLGDSALYLCASSFGDSGYEQYFGPGTRLTVT.